The rows below give T cell receptor beta chains drawn from one sample of a study of graft-versus-host responses after intestinal transplantation. Data came from immunoSEQ multiplex PCR; TCRdb stores just in-frame clones and leaves some out. The data show about 22,000 clones, around three quarters seen once. Sequencing used ileum tissue, obtained 12 days after intestinal transplant. These receptor sequences come from a human patient who received an intestinal transplant, so some T cells may come from the graft donor. The CDR3 runs from the conserved cysteine through the conserved F or W. Fields, in order: D gene, clone size, V gene, J gene, CDR3 protein, CDR3 DNA. D genes are given only for firm matches. A clone size is listed for some rows: how often the clone was seen (once, few, many), or a class if it is expanded.

.,.,TRBV14,TRBJ2-7,CASSRGMPSYEQYF,TGTGCCAGCAGCCGAGGGATGCCCTCCTACGAGCAGTACTTC
.,.,TRBV9,TRBJ2-3,CASSGHNRSGMGLTDTQYF,TGTGCCAGCAGCGGTCACAATCGATCAGGGATGGGGCTCACAGATACGCAGTATTTT
.,.,TRBV19,TRBJ2-1,CASSSGRGSTGSYNEQFF,TGTGCCAGTAGTTCGGGCAGGGGAAGTACCGGCTCCTACAATGAGCAGTTCTTC
TRBD1,few,TRBV10-3,TRBJ1-1,CAIGAGQGSEAFF,TGTGCCATCGGTGCGGGACAGGGATCTGAAGCTTTCTTT
.,.,TRBV4-2,TRBJ1-2,CASSRSWAETNYGYTF,TGTGCCAGCAGCCGAAGCTGGGCAGAAACTAACTATGGCTACACCTTC
.,medium-sized,TRBV6-5,TRBJ2-6,CASSSEGSGANVLTF,TGTGCCAGCAGCTCCGAGGGCTCTGGGGCCAACGTCCTGACTTTC
TRBD2,.,TRBV2,TRBJ2-1,CASSRGLANSYNEQFF,TGTGCCAGCAGTCGTGGACTAGCGAACTCCTACAATGAGCAGTTCTTC
TRBD1,.,TRBV5-8,TRBJ1-2,CASSLRGHSYTF,TGTGCCAGCAGCTTAAGGGGGCATAGCTACACCTTC
.,.,TRBV25-1,TRBJ2-1,CASSEYSGVPHRQFF,TGTGCCAGCAGTGAATACTCCGGAGTTCCCCATCGGCAGTTCTTC
TRBD1,.,TRBV7-2,TRBJ2-1,CASSLELAAGGIDEQFF,TGTGCCAGCAGCTTAGAGTTGGCGGCAGGGGGCATAGATGAGCAGTTCTTC
TRBD1,.,TRBV5-1,TRBJ2-3,CASSRTDRGFDTQYF,TGCGCCAGCAGCCGGACGGACAGGGGTTTTGATACGCAGTATTTT
TRBD1,.,TRBV9,TRBJ2-1,CASSVDRGLYNEQFF,TGTGCCAGCAGCGTCGACAGGGGATTGTACAATGAGCAGTTCTTC
TRBD1,.,TRBV19,TRBJ1-1,CASSGGQGGTEAFF,TGTGCCAGTAGTGGGGGACAGGGAGGGACTGAAGCTTTCTTT
.,.,TRBV6-5,TRBJ1-1,CASSYGGGTEAFF,TGTGCCAGCAGTTACGGGGGGGGAACTGAAGCTTTCTTT